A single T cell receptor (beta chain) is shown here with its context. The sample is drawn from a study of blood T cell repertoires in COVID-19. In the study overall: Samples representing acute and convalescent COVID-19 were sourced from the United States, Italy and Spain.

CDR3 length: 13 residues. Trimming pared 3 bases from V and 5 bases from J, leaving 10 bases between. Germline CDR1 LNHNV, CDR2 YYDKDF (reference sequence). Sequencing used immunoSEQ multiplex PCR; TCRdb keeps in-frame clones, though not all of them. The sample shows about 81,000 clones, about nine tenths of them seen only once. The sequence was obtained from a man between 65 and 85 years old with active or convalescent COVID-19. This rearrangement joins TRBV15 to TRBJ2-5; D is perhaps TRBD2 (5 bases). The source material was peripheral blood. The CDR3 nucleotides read TGTGCCACCAGCAGTGTCCGCGGGGAGACCCAGTACTTC. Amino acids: CATSSVRGETQYF.